The 24 T cell receptor beta chains below all came from one sample that was sequenced in a study of shared clonotypes between healthy human individuals. Generated by immunoSEQ multiplex PCR, the TCRdb table keeps only in-frame clones and is missing some. The data show roughly 500,000 clones, with about four fifths seen just once and less than 15% held by the top ten. The sample consisted of PBMCs. The receptors come from a woman between 35 and 50 years old in good health. Some clones in this sample may be carry-over from other donors' samples.

This clone has a handful of counts. This chain joins TRBV5-1 and TRBJ2-5; D possibly corresponds to TRBD2 (5 bases). Per germline, CDR1 SGHRS and CDR2 YFSETQ. The V and J ends lost 0 bases and 2 bases respectively, with 11 bases between them. The CDR3 consists of 15 residues. The CDR3 DNA reads TGCGCCAGCAGCTTGGAGGCGGGCAGACAAGAGACCCAGTACTTC. Amino acids: CASSLEAGRQETQYF.

The chain couples TRBV4-2 to TRBJ1-6, with 10 nucleotides matching TRBD1. Germline trimming cut 3 bases from V and 6 bases from J; bases unmatched to any gene: 8. Germline V CDR1 and CDR2: LGHNA, YNFKEQ. The CDR3 consists of 17 residues. The CDR3 loop reads CASSHPGQGVRNSPLHF. CDR3 DNA: TGTGCCAGCAGCCACCCCGGACAGGGGGTTCGTAATTCACCCCTCCACTTT.

The gene calls are TRBV15 and TRBJ1-1, with D possibly being TRBD1 (5 bases). CDR1 and CDR2 from the germline V gene are LNHNV and YYDKDF (reference sequence). V gave up 3 bases and J gave up 1 base, with 9 bases separating them. This CDR3 spans 14 amino acids. The CDR3 nucleotides are TGTGCCACCAGCAGTGACAGAAGGAACACTGAAGCTTTCTTT. Protein: CATSSDRRNTEAFF.

J is TRBJ1-1 and V is TRBV7-8, with D unresolved. V was shortened by 5 bases and J by 3 bases, with 16 bases between the two germline ends. Germline assignment: CDR1 SGHVS and CDR2 FQNEAQ. The CDR3 sequence is 15 residues long. Here the CDR3 reads CASSNRPFWDTEAFF. The CDR3, as DNA: TGTGCCAGCAGCAACCGACCCTTTTGGGACACTGAAGCTTTCTTT.

The J gene is TRBJ1-2, the V gene TRBV5-5; 9 bases line up with TRBD1. Germline-derived CDR1 and CDR2 are SGHKS and YYEKEE (reference sequence). The CDR3 is made up of 14 amino acids. V trimming: 0 bases; J trimming: 3 bases; junction bases outside the gene matches: 0. The CDR3 reads CASSLGTGDYGYTF. Here the CDR3 DNA reads TGTGCCAGCAGCTTGGGGACAGGGGACTATGGCTACACCTTC. Combining the CDR3 with reference TRBV5-5 and TRBJ1-2 gives the whole variable domain DAGVTQSPTHLIKTRGQQVTLRCSPISGHKSVSWYQQVLGQGPQFIFQYYEKEERGRGNFPDRFSARQFPNYSSELNVNALLLGDSALYLCASSLGTGDYGYTFGSGTRLTVV.

The CDR3 loop reads CASSLGGVNNEQFF. CDR3 sequence (DNA): TGCGCCAGCAGCTTGGGAGGGGTCAACAATGAGCAGTTCTTC. This chain links TRBV5-1 with TRBJ2-1; possibly TRBD1 or TRBD2 for D (5 bases each). This CDR3 is built from 14 residues. Trimming stripped 0 bases from V and 5 bases from J, with 9 bases between. Germline V lookup: CDR1 SGHRS, CDR2 YFSETQ. Drawing the rest from reference TRBV5-1 and TRBJ2-1, the complete variable domain is KAGVTQTPRYLIKTRGQQVTLSCSPISGHRSVSWYQQTPGQGLQFLFEYFSETQRNKGNFPGRFSGRQFSNSRSEMNVSTLELGDSALYLCASSLGGVNNEQFFGPGTRLTVL.

This chain links TRBV7-2 with TRBJ2-1; D might be TRBD1 or TRBD2, each matching 5 bases. The CDR3 contains 15 residues. The V and J ends lost 2 bases and 3 bases respectively, with 11 bases between them. Germline values: CDR1 SGHTA, CDR2 FQGNSA. The CDR3 sequence: CASSLYGGVYNEQFF. The CDR3, as DNA: TGTGCCAGCAGCTTATATGGGGGAGTCTACAATGAGCAGTTCTTC.

The chain carries TRBV18 and TRBJ1-2; D unclear. The CDR3 is 12 amino acids. Germline V gene sequence: CDR1 KGHSH, CDR2 LQKENI. Trimming cost V 3 bases and J 8 bases, with 10 bases left between them. CDR3 DNA sequence: TGTGCCAGCTCACCGAGGTTTTTCGGCTACACCTTC. Its protein product is CASSPRFFGYTF.

This clone appeared many times. The chain carries TRBV5-5 and TRBJ2-7; D gene ambiguous. Between the trimmed V and J ends, which lost 3 bases and 4 bases, there was a span of 11 bases. Germline values: CDR1 SGHKS, CDR2 YYEKEE (reference sequence). CDR3 length equals 13 residues. CDR3 DNA sequence: TGTGCCAGCAGCTACGAATGGCGGTACGAGCAGTACTTC. Translation gives CASSYEWRYEQYF.

This clone has more than one count but fewer than ten. The rearrangement uses TRBV15 and TRBJ2-6; D ambiguous. Germline CDR1 and CDR2: LNHNV and YYDKDF (reference sequence). CDR3 length: 16 amino acids. Trimming pared 0 bases from V and 1 base from J, leaving 7 bases between. CDR3 region: CATSRDMRSGANVLTF. For the CDR3, the DNA is TGTGCCACCAGCAGAGATATGAGGTCTGGGGCCAACGTCCTGACTTTC.

The chain has TRBV30 and TRBJ2-6; no definite D call. The V and J ends lost 2 bases and 3 bases respectively, with 5 bases between them. Germline V CDR1 and CDR2: GTSNPN, SVGIG (reference sequence). This CDR3 is 13 amino acids long. The CDR3 spells CAWSIGGANVLTF. The CDR3 bases are TGTGCCTGGAGTATAGGTGGGGCCAACGTCCTGACTTTC.

This clone was detected only a few times. CDR3 sequence (DNA): TGCAGCGTTGCCACAGGGTTCGCAGATACGCAGTATTTT. Encoded protein: CSVATGFADTQYF. The chain uses TRBV29-1 and TRBJ2-3, with a possible D match to TRBD1 (6 bases). This CDR3 region has 13 residues. V lost 4 bases, J lost 4 bases, and 12 bases lay in between. The germline gives CDR1 SQVTM, CDR2 ANQGSEA.

The chain joins TRBV15 to TRBJ1-2; D might be TRBD1 (5 bases). This CDR3 has 23 amino acids. Germline assignment: CDR1 LNHNV and CDR2 YYDKDF (reference sequence). The ends were cut back, 2 bases at V and 8 bases at J, with 42 bases in the middle. This CDR3 reads CATSRSTRDRVTRLTMSHWGYTF. Here the CDR3 DNA reads TGTGCCACCAGCAGATCGACTAGGGACCGAGTCACCCGGCTAACTATGTCTCATTGGGGCTACACCTTC.

The chain has TRBV4-3 and TRBJ2-1; D not certain. The CDR3 covers 11 residues. Trimming pared 6 bases from V and 3 bases from J, leaving 3 bases between. Germline CDR1 LGHNA, CDR2 YSLEER. The chain's CDR3 is CASSYYNEQFF. The CDR3 bases are TGCGCCAGCAGTTACTACAATGAGCAGTTCTTC.

This chain joins TRBV10-3 and TRBJ1-4, with 8 bases matching TRBD1. Germline lookup yields CDR1 ENHRY and CDR2 SYGVKD. With V trimmed by 6 bases and J by 5 bases, 5 bases remained unmatched. The CDR3 covers 14 residues. As DNA, the CDR3 is TGTGCCATCAGCAGAGACAGGGGCAATGAAAAACTGTTTTTT. Translating gives CAISRDRGNEKLFF.

The chain couples TRBV7-9 to TRBJ2-7; no definite D call. CDR3 length: 15 amino acids. CDR1 and CDR2 from the germline V gene are SEHNR and FQNEAQ (reference sequence). Trimming took 1 base from V and 9 from J, leaving 19 bases between them. CDR3 bases: TGTGCCAGCAGCTTAGGTGCCACCGTTGCCTATGGGCAGTACTTC. Translation gives CASSLGATVAYGQYF.

The table lists this clone with a few counts. The chain combines TRBV2 with TRBJ1-2; D is unresolved. Trimming stripped 9 bases from V and 4 bases from J, with 12 bases between. The CDR3 contains 12 residues. CDR1 is SNHLY and CDR2 is FYNNEI in the germline V gene. The CDR3: CARIHWTYGYTF. The DNA for the CDR3 is TGTGCCAGGATTCACTGGACCTATGGCTACACCTTC.

V is TRBV18 and J is TRBJ1-3; no reliable D call. The CDR3 covers 18 residues. V lost 3 bases and J lost 0, with 18 bases in between. Germline CDR1 KGHSH, CDR2 LQKENI. The CDR3 DNA reads as TGTGCCAGCTCACCGATCTACGCAGCGGGTAGCTCTGGAAACACCATATATTTT. Amino acid sequence: CASSPIYAAGSSGNTIYF.

This clone was observed at least ten times. The rearrangement links TRBV2 to TRBJ2-1; D remains ambiguous. Trimming cost V 0 bases and J 10 bases, with 10 bases left between them. The CDR3 extends over 13 amino acids. CDR1 is SNHLY, CDR2 FYNNEI, per germline. This CDR3 reads CASSEAWAGEQFF. DNA of the CDR3: TGTGCCAGCAGTGAAGCTTGGGCAGGCGAGCAGTTCTTC.

This sequence joins TRBV5-1 and TRBJ2-2, with D perhaps matching TRBD1 (6 bases). Germline CDR1 and CDR2: SGHRS and YFSETQ. V was pared by 5 bases and J by 4 bases, with 15 bases between. CDR3 length equals 15 residues. The CDR3 protein is CASSARTELTGELFF. The CDR3 coding sequence is TGCGCCAGCAGTGCGAGGACAGAACTCACCGGGGAGCTGTTTTTT. The entire variable domain, with the rest obtained from reference TRBV5-1 and TRBJ2-2, is as follows: KAGVTQTPRYLIKTRGQQVTLSCSPISGHRSVSWYQQTPGQGLQFLFEYFSETQRNKGNFPGRFSGRQFSNSRSEMNVSTLELGDSALYLCASSARTELTGELFFGEGSRLTVL.

The rearrangement links TRBV19 to TRBJ2-2, with D perhaps TRBD1 or TRBD2 (5 bases each). V gave up 3 bases and J gave up 2 bases, with 7 bases separating them. Per germline, CDR1 LNHDA and CDR2 SQIVND (reference sequence). This CDR3 spans 14 amino acids. The CDR3 protein is CASSIRDNTGELFF. The CDR3 region has the DNA TGTGCCAGTAGTATCAGGGACAACACCGGGGAGCTGTTTTTT.

The chain carries TRBV28 and TRBJ1-5, with D tentatively TRBD1 (5 bases). Trimming cost V 7 bases and J 7 bases, with 20 bases left between them. Germline values: CDR1 MDHEN, CDR2 SYDVKM. The CDR3 has 15 residues. DNA of the CDR3: TGTGCCAGCACTCCGAGACAGACGTGGGAACAGCCCCAGCATTTT. It encodes CASTPRQTWEQPQHF.

V and J are TRBV6-1 and TRBJ1-1; perhaps TRBD1 as D (5 bases). V lost 4 bases, J lost 5 bases, and 20 bases lay in between. Looked up from germline, CDR1 is MNHNS and CDR2 is SASEGT. CDR3 length: 16 residues. The CDR3 DNA follows: TGTGCCAGCAGTGGAGACCTTGCAGGGTCGAGAACTGAAGCTTTCTTT. Translating gives CASSGDLAGSRTEAFF.

In this sample, this clone turned up once. This rearrangement joins TRBV19 to TRBJ2-7, with 7 bases matching TRBD1. Germline CDR1 LNHDA, CDR2 SQIVND (reference sequence). Trimming removed 5 bases from V and 2 bases from J; junction bases left unmatched: 6. There are 14 residues in the CDR3. This CDR3 reads CASSSTGTAYEQYF. CDR3 DNA sequence: TGTGCCAGTAGTTCTACCGGGACAGCCTACGAGCAGTACTTC.